A single sample is the source of the 19 T cell receptor beta chains below, sequenced in a study of human T cells and chemical hapten exposure (dated by TCRdb to the early 2020s). Total RNA was isolated from unfractionated whole blood collected in Tempus Blood RNA tubes. Libraries were made using 5' RACE. Sequencing was carried out with an Illumina MiSeq. Starting from the raw public reads, TCRdb applied fastp trimming at Q25, assembled clones with MiXCR and retained in-frame beta chains. Here each entry gathers all rows of one CDR3 protein and keeps the most common genes and DNA. The sample contains about 140,000 distinct CDR3 sequences, roughly 4.1% of them found a single time. The ten largest clones capture more than 1.2% of the sample. These TCRs come from a female donor in good health.

This clonotype was detected many times. This chain links TRBV2 with TRBJ2-7, with 9 bases fitting TRBD1. CDR3 size: 14 residues. CDR1 and CDR2 (germline): SNHLY, FYNNEI. Trimming removed 6 bases from V and 1 base from J; junction bases left unmatched: 4. CDR3 in DNA: TGTGCCAGCAGCACCGGGACAGGGTCCTACGAGCAGTACTTC. This gives the protein CASSTGTGSYEQYF. Variable domain in full (rest from reference TRBV2 and TRBJ2-7): EPEVTQTPSHQVTQMGQEVILRCVPISNHLYFYWYRQILGQKVEFLVSFYNNEISEKSEIFDDQFSVERPDGSNFTLKIRSTKLEDSAMYFCASSTGTGSYEQYFGPGTRLTVT.

This clonotype was counted at least ten times. The chain has TRBV28 and TRBJ1-2, with D tentatively TRBD1 (5 bases). Germline V gene lookup returns CDR1 MDHEN and CDR2 SYDVKM. The V and J ends lost 1 base and 3 bases respectively, with 9 bases between them. The CDR3 length is 14 residues. The CDR3, as DNA: TGTGCCAGCAGTTTATCAGGGTTGGACTATGGCTACACCTTC. It encodes CASSLSGLDYGYTF.

This clonotype was counted at least ten times. This chain links TRBV15 with TRBJ2-7; D not certain. The germline CDR1 and CDR2 sequences are LNHNV and YYDKDF (reference sequence). This CDR3 has 14 residues. The ends were cut back, 0 bases at V and 6 bases at J, with 12 bases in the middle. CDR3 protein: CATSRDAVGREQYF. The CDR3 DNA sequence: TGTGCCACCAGCAGAGATGCTGTAGGACGCGAGCAGTACTTC.

This clonotype was counted many times. The chain couples TRBV6-9 to TRBJ1-4; 7 bases are a match to TRBD1. The junction had 10 bases not matched to a gene; V was cut back by 11 bases and J by 7 bases. The V gene's germline CDR1 is MNHGY and CDR2 SVAAGI. The CDR3 is 13 amino acids. The CDR3 bases are TGTGCCGGATCCAGGGGGAGTAGTGAAAAACTGTTTTTT. Translation gives CAGSRGSSEKLFF.

This clonotype was observed at least ten times. CDR3 region: CASSLSLYRDRRTDTQYF. The CDR3 region has the DNA TGTGCCAGCAGCTTAAGTCTTTACAGGGACAGACGCACAGATACGCAGTATTTT. The V gene is TRBV11-2, the J gene TRBJ2-3; 7 nucleotides align to TRBD1. The CDR3 contains 18 residues. CDR1 is SGHAT, CDR2 FQNNGV, per germline. The V segment lost 2 bases and the J segment 1 base; nucleotides outside the gene matches: 12.

Many counts were recorded for this clonotype. This chain joins TRBV2 and TRBJ2-7; 7 bases align to TRBD1. With V trimmed by 8 bases and J by 2 bases, 9 bases remained unmatched. The germline gives CDR1 SNHLY, CDR2 FYNNEI. CDR3 length: 14 residues. The CDR3 sequence: CASRGRQGAYEQYF. CDR3 bases: TGTGCCAGCCGAGGGAGACAGGGCGCCTACGAGCAGTACTTC.

The chain is built from TRBV12-3 or TRBV12-4 and TRBJ1-2; no definite D call. V lost 7 bases and J lost 8, with 11 bases in between. The CDR3 has 11 amino acids. CDR3 DNA: TGTGCCAGCACGGATGGCGCGGGCTACACCTTC. The encoded protein is CASTDGAGYTF.

This clonotype was recorded a few times. The chain couples TRBV19 to TRBJ1-4; 8 bases align to TRBD1. Germline CDR1 LNHDA, CDR2 SQIVND (reference sequence). Unmatched junction bases numbered 9, after V lost 5 bases and J lost 7 bases. The CDR3 extends over 15 amino acids. In DNA, the CDR3 is TGTGCCAGTAGTGACCGGACAGGGTGGGTTGAAAAACTGTTTTTT. It yields the protein CASSDRTGWVEKLFF.

This clonotype has at least ten counts. The V and J genes are TRBV11-1 and TRBJ2-2; D might be TRBD2 (6 bases). V lost 1 base and J lost 5, with 14 bases in between. Germline CDR1 reads SGHAT; CDR2 reads FQDESV (reference sequence). The CDR3 length is 16 residues. The chain's CDR3 is CASSLVQGGGTGELFF. The CDR3 DNA is TGTGCCAGCAGCTTAGTTCAGGGAGGAGGGACCGGGGAGCTGTTTTTT.

Many counts were recorded for this clonotype. The gene calls are TRBV20-1 and TRBJ1-1, with 8 bases aligning to TRBD1. Trimming cost V 3 bases and J 0 bases; bases outside gene matches: 3. This CDR3 is 14 amino acids long. CDR1 DFQATT and CDR2 SNEGSKA come from the germline V gene (reference sequence). CDR3 sequence: CSASGDRMNTEAFF. In nucleotides, the CDR3 is TGCAGTGCTAGCGGGGACAGGATGAACACTGAAGCTTTCTTT.

In its sample, this clonotype was seen a few times. The chain recombines TRBV7-9 with TRBJ1-5, with TRBD1 as a possible D gene (5 bases). CDR1 and CDR2 from the germline V gene are SEHNR and FQNEAQ (reference sequence). CDR3 length: 16 amino acids. The V gene lost 5 bases and the J gene lost 1 base, with 15 bases spanning the gap. The CDR3 DNA is TGTGCCAGCAGCATGGGGGGAGAGGGGAGCAATCAGCCCCAGCATTTT. It specifies CASSMGGEGSNQPQHF.

As regards this clonotype: One base away lies a much larger clone, so this may be a sequencing read error. V and J are TRBV20-1 and TRBJ2-7; 7 bases are a match to TRBD1. The V gene's germline CDR1 is DFQATT and CDR2 SNEGSKA (reference sequence). The CDR3 spans 16 residues. This CDR3 reads CRARSLIPTGDYEQYF. CDR3 sequence (DNA): TGCCGTGCTAGATCCCTAATCCCCACAGGGGACTACGAGCAGTACTTC.

In this sample, this clonotype turned up many times. Written as DNA, the CDR3 is TGTGCCAGCACTCTAGGAGGGGCAGGGGGGGAAAAACTGTTTTTT. Protein product: CASTLGGAGGEKLFF. The chain carries TRBV6-6 and TRBJ1-4; the match to TRBD1 covers 7 bases. CDR1 is MNHNY, CDR2 SVGAGI, per germline (reference sequence). The CDR3 totals 15 residues. Unmatched junction bases numbered 13, after V lost 7 bases and J lost 8 bases.

The rearrangement uses TRBV2 and TRBJ2-7; TRBD2 agrees at 9 bases. Germline CDR1 and CDR2: SNHLY and FYNNEI. Losses at the gene ends were 7 bases for V and 1 base for J; bases not matched to a gene: 11. The CDR3 runs 16 residues. In DNA form, the CDR3 reads TGTGCCAGCAAATGGGGAAGCGGGGGGTGTTCCTACGAGCAGTACTTC. This encodes CASKWGSGGCSYEQYF.

As regards this clonotype: Since a much larger clone is just one base distant, this may be a read error. The rearrangement links TRBV5-5 to TRBJ1-2; maybe TRBD1 (5 bases). The V end was cut by 4 bases, the J end by 3 bases, with 16 bases between. The CDR3 runs 15 residues. From germline, CDR1 is SGHKS and CDR2 YYEKEE (reference sequence). The CDR3 nucleotides are TGTGCCAGCAGCCCGCGGGACCCCCTGGACTATGGCTACACCTTC. The encoded protein is CASSPRDPLDYGYTF.

This clonotype showed up many times. The chain employs TRBV29-1 and TRBJ2-2, with TRBD2 matching 7 bases. The germline V gene encodes CDR1 SQVTM and CDR2 ANQGSEA. Trimming cost V 7 bases and J 5 bases; bases outside gene matches: 7. The CDR3 is 13 amino acids. CDR3 sequence reads: CSGTSDWTGELFF. The CDR3 DNA reads as TGCAGCGGAACTAGCGATTGGACCGGGGAGCTGTTTTTT.

This clonotype was observed a handful of times. A read error is possible here, since a much larger clone lies one base away. This chain uses TRBV7-8 with TRBJ2-7; a weak D match, TRBD2 (6 bases). CDR3 length equals 13 residues. From germline, CDR1 is SGHVS and CDR2 FQNEAQ. V shed 0 bases and J shed 6 bases, with 9 bases lying between them. Written as DNA, the CDR3 is TGTGCCAGCAGCTTAGCGGGGGGTAGCGAGCAGTACTTC. Amino acids: CASSLAGGSEQYF.

Many counts were recorded for this clonotype. The chain is built from TRBV12-5 and TRBJ1-5; D not resolved. The CDR3 covers 12 residues. Between the trimmed V and J ends, which lost 8 bases and 7 bases, there was a span of 12 bases. Germline CDR1 LGHNT, CDR2 FRNRAP. CDR3 sequence (DNA): TGTGCTAGTCAGAACGCGAGGCAGCCCCAGCATTTT. Residues: CASQNARQPQHF. The complete variable domain, with remaining parts taken from reference TRBV12-5 and TRBJ1-5, reads DARVTQTPRHKVTEMGQEVTMRCQPILGHNTVFWYRQTMMQGLELLAYFRNRAPLDDSGMPKDRFSAEMPDATLATLKIQPSEPRDSAVYFCASQNARQPQHFGDGTRLSIL.

This clonotype was recorded at least ten times. The rearrangement uses TRBV5-5 and TRBJ2-3; D possibly corresponds to TRBD2 (5 bases). CDR1 and CDR2 from the germline V gene are SGHKS and YYEKEE (reference sequence). V was shortened by 4 bases and J by 2 bases, with 23 bases between the two germline ends. The length of the CDR3 is 18 residues. For the CDR3, the DNA is TGTGCCAGCAGCCTCCGGCGGGCTGAGTATACGAACACAGATACGCAGTATTTT. Residues: CASSLRRAEYTNTDTQYF.